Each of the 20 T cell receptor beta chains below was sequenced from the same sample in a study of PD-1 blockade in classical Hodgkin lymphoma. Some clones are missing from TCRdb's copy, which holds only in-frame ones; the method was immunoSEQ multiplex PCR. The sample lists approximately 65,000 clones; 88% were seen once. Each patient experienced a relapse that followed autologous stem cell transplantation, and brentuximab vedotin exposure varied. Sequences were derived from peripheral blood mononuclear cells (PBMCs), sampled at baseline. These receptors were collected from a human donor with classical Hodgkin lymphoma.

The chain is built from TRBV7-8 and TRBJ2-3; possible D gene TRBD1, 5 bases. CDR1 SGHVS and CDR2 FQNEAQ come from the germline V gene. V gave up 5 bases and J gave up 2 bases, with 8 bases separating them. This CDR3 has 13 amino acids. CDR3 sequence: CASSQGPTDTQYF. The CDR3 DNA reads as TGTGCCAGCAGCCAGGGCCCCACAGATACGCAGTATTTT.

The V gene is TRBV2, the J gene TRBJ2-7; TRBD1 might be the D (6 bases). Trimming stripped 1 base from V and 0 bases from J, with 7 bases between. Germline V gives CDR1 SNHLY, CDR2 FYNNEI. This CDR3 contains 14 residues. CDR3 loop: CASSEGRGSYEQYF. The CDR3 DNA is TGTGCCAGCAGTGAAGGCAGGGGCTCCTACGAGCAGTACTTC.

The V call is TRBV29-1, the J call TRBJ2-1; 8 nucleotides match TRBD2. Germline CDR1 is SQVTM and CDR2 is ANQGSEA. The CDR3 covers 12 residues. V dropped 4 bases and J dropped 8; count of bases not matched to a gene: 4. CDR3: CSVVRGDYEQFF. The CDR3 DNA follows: TGCAGCGTTGTGCGGGGGGATTATGAGCAGTTCTTC.

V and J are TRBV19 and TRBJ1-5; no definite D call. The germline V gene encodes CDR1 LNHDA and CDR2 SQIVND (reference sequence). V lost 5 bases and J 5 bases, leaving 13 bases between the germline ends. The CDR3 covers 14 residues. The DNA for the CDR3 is TGTGCCAGTAGTCCCTTGCTGCAACATCAGCCCCAGCATTTT. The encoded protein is CASSPLLQHQPQHF.

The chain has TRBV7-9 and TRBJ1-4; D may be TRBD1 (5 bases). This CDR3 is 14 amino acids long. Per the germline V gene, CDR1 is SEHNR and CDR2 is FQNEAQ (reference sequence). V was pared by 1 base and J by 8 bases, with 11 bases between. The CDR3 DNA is TGTGCCAGCAGCTTAGGGGGCCATAAGGAAAAACTGTTTTTT. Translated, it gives CASSLGGHKEKLFF. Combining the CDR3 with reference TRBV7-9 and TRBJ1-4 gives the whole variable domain DTGVSQNPRHKITKRGQNVTFRCDPISEHNRLYWYRQTLGQGPEFLTYFQNEAQLEKSRLLSDRFSAERPKGSFSTLEIQRTEQGDSAMYLCASSLGGHKEKLFFGSGTQLSVL.

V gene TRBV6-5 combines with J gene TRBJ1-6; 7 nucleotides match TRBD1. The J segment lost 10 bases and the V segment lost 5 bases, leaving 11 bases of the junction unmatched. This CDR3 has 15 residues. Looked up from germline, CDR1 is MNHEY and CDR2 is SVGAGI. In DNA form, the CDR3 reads TGTGCCAGCAGTGGCTCGGGACAGCCGTTATCACCCCTCCACTTT. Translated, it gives CASSGSGQPLSPLHF.

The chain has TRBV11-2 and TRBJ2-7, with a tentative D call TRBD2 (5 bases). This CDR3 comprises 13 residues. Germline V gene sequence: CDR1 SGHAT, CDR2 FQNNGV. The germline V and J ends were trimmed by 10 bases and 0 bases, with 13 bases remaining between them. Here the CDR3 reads CAIQPGSSYEQYF. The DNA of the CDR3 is TGTGCCATCCAGCCGGGGAGCTCCTACGAGCAGTACTTC.

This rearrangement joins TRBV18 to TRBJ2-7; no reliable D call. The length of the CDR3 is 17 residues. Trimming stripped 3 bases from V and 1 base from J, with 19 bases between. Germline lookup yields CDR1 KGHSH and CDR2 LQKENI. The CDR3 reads CASSPTFGYQGSYEQYF. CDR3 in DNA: TGTGCCAGCTCACCCACCTTCGGATACCAAGGATCCTACGAGCAGTACTTC.

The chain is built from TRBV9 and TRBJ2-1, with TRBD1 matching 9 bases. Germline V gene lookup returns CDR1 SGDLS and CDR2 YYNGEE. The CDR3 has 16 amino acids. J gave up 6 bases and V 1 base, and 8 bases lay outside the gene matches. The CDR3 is CASSVLGGTGFNEQFF. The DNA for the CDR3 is TGTGCCAGCAGCGTACTGGGGGGGACAGGGTTCAATGAGCAGTTCTTC.

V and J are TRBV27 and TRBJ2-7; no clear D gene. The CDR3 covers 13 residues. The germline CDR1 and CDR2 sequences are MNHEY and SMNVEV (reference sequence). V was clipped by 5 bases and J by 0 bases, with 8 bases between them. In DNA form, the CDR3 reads TGTGCCAGCAGTAGCCCGAGCTCCTACGAGCAGTACTTC. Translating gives CASSSPSSYEQYF.

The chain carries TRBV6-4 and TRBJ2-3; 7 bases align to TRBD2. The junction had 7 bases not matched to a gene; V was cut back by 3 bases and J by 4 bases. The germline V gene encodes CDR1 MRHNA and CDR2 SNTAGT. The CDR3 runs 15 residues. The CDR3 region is CASSETSAGSDTQYF. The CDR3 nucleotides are TGTGCCAGCAGTGAAACTAGCGCGGGCTCAGATACGCAGTATTTT.

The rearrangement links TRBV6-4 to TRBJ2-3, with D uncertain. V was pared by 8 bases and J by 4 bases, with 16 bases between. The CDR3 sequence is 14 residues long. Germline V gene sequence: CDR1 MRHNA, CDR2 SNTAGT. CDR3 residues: CASSPELNSDTQYF. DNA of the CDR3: TGTGCCAGCTCCCCGGAGCTTAACTCAGATACGCAGTATTTT.

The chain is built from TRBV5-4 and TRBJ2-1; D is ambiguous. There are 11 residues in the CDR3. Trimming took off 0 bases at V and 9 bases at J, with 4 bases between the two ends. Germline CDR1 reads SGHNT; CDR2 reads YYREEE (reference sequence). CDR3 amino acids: CASSLAGEQFF. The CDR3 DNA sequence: TGTGCCAGCAGCTTGGCGGGTGAGCAGTTCTTC.

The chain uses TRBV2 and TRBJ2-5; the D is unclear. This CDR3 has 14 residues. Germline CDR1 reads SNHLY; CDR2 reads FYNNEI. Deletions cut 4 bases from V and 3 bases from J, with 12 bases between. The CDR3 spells CASSATVHKETQYF. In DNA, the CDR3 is TGTGCCAGCAGTGCAACGGTACACAAAGAGACCCAGTACTTC.

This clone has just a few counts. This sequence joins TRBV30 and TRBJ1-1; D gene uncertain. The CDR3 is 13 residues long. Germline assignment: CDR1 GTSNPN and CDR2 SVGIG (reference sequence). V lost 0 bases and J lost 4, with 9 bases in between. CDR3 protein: CAWSVHGVTEAFF. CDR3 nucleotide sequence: TGTGCCTGGAGTGTACACGGGGTCACTGAAGCTTTCTTT.

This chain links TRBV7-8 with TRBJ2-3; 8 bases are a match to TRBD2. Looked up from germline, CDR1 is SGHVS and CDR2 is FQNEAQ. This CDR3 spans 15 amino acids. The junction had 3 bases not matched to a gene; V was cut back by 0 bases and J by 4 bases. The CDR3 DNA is TGTGCCAGCAGCTTAGCCGGGGGGGCCTCAGATACGCAGTATTTT. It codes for CASSLAGGASDTQYF.

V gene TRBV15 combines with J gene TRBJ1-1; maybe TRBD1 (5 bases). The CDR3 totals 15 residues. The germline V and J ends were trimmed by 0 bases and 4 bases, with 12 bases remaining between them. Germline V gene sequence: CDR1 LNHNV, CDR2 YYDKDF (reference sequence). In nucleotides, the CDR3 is TGTGCCACCAGCAGAGATCGGGGGGGTGTCACTGAAGCTTTCTTT. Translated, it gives CATSRDRGGVTEAFF. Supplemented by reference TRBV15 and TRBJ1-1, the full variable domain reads DAMVIQNPRYQVTQFGKPVTLSCSQTLNHNVMYWYQQKSSQAPKLLFHYYDKDFNNEADTPDNFQSRRPNTSFCFLDIRSPGLGDTAMYLCATSRDRGGVTEAFFGQGTRLTVV.

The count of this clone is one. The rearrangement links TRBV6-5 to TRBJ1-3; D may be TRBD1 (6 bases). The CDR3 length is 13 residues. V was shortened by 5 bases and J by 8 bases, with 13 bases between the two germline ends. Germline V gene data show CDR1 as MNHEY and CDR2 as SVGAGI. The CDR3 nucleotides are TGTGCCAGCAGTCTGGCGGGGGCCGACACCATATATTTT. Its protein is CASSLAGADTIYF.

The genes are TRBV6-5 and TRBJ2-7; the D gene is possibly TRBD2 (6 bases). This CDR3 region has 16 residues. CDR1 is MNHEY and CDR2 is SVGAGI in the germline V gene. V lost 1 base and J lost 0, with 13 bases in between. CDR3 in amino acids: CASSYFASESSYEQYF. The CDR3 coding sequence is TGTGCCAGCAGTTACTTCGCTAGCGAGAGCTCCTACGAGCAGTACTTC.

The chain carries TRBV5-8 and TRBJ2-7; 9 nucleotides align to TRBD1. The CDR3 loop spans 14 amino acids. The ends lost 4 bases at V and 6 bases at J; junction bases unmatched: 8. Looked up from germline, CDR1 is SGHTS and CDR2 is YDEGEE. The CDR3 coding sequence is TGTGCCAGCAGCCCCGGGACAGGGATGGGCGAGCAGTACTTC. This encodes CASSPGTGMGEQYF.